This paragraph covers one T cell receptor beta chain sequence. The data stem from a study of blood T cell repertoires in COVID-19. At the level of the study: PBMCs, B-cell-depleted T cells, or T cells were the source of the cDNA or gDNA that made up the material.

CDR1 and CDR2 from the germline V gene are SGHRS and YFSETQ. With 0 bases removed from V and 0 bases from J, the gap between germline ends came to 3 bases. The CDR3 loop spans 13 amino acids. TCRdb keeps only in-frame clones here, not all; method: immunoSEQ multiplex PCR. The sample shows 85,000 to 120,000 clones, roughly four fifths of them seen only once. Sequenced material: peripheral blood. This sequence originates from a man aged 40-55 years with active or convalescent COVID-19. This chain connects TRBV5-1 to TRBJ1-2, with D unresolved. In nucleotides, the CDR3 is TGCGCCAGCAGCTTGGACACTAACTATGGCTACACCTTC. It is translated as CASSLDTNYGYTF.